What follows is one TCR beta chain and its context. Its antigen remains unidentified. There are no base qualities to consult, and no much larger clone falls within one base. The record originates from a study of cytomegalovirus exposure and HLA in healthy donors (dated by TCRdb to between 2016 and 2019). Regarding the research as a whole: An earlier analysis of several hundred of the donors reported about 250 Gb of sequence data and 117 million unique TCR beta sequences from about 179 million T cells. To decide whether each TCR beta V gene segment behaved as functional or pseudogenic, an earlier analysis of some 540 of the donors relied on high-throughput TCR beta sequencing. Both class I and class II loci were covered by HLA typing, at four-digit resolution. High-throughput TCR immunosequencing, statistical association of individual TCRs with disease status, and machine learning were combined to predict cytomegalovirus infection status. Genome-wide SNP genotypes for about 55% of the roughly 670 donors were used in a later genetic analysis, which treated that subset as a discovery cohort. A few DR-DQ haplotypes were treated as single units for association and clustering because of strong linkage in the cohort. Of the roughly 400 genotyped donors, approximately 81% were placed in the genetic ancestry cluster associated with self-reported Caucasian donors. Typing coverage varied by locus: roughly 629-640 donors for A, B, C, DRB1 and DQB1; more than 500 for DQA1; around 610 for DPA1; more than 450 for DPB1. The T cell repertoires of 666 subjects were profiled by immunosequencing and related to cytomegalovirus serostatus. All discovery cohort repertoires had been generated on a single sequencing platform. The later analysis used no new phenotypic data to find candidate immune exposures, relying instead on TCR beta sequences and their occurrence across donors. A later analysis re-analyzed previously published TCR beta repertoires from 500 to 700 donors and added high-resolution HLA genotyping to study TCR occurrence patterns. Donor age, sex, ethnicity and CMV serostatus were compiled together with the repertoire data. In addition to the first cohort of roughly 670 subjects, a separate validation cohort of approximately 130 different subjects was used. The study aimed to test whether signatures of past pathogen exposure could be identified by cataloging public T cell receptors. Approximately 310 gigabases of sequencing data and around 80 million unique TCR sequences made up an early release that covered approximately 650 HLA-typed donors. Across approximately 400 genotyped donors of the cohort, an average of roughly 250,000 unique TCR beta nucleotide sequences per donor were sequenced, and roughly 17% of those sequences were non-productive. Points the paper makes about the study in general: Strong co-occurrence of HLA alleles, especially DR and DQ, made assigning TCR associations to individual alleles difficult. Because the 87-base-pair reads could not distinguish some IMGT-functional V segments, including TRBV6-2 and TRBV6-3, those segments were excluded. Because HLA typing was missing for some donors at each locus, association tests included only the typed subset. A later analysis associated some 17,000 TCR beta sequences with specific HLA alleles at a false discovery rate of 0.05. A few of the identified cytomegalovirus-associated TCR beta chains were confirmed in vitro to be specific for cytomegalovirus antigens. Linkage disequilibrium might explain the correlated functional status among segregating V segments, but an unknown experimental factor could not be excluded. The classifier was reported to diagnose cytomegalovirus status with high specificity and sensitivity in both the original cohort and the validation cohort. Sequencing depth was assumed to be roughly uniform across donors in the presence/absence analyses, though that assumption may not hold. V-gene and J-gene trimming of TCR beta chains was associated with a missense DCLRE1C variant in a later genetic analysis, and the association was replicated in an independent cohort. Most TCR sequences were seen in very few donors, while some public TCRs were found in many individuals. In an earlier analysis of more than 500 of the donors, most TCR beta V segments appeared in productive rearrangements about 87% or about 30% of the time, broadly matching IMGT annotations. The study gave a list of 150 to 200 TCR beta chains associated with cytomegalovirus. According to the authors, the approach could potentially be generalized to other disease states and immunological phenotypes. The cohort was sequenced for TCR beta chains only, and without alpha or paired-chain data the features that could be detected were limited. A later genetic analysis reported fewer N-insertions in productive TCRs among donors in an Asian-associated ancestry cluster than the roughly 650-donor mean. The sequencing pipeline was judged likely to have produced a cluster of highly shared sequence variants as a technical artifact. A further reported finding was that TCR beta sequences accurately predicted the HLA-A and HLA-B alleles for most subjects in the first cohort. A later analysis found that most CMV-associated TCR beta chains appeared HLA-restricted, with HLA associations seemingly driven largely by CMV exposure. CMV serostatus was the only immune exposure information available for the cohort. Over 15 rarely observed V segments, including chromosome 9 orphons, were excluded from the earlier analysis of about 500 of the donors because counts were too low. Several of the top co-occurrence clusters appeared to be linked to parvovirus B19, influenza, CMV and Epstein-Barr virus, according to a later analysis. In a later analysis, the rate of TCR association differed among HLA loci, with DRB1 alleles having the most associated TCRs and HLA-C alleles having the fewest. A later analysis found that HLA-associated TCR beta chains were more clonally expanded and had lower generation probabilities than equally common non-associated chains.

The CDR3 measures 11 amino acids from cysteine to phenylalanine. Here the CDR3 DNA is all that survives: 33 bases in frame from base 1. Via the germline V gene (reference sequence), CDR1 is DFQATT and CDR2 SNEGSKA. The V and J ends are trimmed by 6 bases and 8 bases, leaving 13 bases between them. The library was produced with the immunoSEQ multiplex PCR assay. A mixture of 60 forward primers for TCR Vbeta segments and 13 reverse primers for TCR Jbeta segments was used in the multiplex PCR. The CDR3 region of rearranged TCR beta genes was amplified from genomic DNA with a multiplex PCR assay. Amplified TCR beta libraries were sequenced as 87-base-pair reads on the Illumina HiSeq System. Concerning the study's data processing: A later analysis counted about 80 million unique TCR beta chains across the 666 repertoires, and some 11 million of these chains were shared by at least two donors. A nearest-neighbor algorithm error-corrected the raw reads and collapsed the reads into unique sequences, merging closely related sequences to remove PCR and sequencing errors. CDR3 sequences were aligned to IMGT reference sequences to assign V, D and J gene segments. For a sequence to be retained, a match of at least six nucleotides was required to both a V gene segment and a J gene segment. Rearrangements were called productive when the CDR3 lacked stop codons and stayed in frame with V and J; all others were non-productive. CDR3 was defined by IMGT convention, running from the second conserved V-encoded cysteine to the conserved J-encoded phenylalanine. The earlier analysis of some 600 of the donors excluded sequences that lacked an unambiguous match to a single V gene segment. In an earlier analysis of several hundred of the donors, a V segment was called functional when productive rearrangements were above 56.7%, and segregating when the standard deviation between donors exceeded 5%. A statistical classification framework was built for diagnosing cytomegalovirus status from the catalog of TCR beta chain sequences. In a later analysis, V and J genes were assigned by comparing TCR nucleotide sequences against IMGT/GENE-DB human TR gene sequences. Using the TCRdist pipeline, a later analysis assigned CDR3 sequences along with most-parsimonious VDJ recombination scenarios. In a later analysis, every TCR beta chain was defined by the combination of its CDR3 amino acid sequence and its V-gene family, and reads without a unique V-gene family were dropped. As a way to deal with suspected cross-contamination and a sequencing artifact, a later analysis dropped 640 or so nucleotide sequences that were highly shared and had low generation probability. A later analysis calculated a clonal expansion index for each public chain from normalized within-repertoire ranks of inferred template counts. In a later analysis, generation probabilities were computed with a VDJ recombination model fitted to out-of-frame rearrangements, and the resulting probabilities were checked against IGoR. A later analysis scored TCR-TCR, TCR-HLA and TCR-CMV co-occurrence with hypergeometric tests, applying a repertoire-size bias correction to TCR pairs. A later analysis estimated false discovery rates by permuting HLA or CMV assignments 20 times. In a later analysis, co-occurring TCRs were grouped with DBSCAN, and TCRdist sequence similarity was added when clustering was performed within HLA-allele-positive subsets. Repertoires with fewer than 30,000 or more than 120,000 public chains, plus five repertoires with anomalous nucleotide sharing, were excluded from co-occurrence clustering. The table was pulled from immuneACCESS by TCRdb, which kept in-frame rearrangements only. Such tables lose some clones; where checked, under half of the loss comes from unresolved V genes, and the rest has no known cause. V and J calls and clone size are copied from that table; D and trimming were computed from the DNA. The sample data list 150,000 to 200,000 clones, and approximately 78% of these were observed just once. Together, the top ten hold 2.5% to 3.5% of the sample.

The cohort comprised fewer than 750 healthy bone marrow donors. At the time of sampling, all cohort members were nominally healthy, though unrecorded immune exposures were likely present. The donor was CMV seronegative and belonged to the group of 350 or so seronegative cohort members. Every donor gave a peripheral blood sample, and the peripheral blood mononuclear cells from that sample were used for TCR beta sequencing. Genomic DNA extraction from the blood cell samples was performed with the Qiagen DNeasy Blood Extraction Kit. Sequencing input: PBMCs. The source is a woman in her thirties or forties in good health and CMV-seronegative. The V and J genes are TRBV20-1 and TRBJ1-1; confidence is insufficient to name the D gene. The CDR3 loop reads CSAKLQVEAFF. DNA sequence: TGCAGTGCCAAACTTCAGGTAGAAGCTTTCTTT.